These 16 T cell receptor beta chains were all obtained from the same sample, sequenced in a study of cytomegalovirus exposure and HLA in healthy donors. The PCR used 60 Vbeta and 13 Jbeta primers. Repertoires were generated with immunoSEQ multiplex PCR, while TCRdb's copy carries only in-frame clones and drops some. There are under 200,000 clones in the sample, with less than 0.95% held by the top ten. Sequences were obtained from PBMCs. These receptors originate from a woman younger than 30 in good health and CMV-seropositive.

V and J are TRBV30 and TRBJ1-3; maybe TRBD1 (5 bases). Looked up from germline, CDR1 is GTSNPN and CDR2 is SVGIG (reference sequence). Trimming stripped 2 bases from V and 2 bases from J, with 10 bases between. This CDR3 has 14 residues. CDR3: CAWSSGGAGNTIYF. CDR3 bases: TGTGCCTGGAGTTCCGGGGGGGCTGGAAACACCATATATTTT.

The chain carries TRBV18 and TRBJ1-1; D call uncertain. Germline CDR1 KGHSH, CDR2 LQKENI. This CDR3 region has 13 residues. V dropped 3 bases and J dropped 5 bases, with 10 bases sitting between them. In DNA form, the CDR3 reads TGTGCCAGCTCACCGACCGGGAGTACTGAAGCTTTCTTT. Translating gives CASSPTGSTEAFF.

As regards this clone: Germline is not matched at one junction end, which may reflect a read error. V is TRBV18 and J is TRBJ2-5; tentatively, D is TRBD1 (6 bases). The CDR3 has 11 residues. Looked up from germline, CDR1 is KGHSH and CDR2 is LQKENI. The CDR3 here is CASSEGETQHF. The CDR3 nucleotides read TGTGCCAGCTCAGAGGGGGAGACCCAGCACTTC.

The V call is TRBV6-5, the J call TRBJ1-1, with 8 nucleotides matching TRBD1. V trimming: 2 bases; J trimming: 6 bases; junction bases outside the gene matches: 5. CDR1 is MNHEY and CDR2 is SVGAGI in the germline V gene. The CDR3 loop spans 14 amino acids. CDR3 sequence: CASSYRGTGAEAFF. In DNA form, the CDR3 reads TGTGCCAGCAGTTACCGAGGGACAGGAGCTGAAGCTTTCTTT.

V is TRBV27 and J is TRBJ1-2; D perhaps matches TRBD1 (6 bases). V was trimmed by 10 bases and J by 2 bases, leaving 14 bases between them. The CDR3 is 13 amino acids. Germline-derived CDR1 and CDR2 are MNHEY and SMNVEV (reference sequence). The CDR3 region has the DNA TGTGCCACAGGAAGGGGGAGAAACTATGGCTACACCTTC. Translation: CATGRGRNYGYTF.

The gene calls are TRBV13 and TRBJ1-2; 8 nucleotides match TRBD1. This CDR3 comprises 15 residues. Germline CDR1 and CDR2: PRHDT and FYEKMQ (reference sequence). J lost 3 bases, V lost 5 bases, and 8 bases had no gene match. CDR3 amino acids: CASSTITGGDYGYTF. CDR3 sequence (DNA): TGTGCCAGCAGCACTATTACAGGGGGTGACTATGGCTACACCTTC.

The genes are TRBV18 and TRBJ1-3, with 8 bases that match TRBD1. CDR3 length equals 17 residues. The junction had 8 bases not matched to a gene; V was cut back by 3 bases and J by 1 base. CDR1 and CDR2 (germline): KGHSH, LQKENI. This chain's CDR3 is CASSPPRTGNSGNTIYF. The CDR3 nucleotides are TGTGCCAGCTCACCCCCACGGACAGGGAATTCTGGAAACACCATATATTTT.

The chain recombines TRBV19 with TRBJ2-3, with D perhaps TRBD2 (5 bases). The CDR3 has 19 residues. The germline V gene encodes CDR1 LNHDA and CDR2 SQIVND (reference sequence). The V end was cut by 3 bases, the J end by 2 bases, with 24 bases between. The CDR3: CASSIIGYRLKVDTDTQYF. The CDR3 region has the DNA TGTGCCAGTAGTATCATCGGTTATCGACTAAAAGTTGACACAGATACGCAGTATTTT. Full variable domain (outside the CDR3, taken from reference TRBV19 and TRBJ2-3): DGGITQSPKYLFRKEGQNVTLSCEQNLNHDAMYWYRQDPGQGLRLIYYSQIVNDFQKGDIAEGYSVSREKKESFPLTVTSAQKNPTAFYLCASSIIGYRLKVDTDTQYFGPGTRLTVL.

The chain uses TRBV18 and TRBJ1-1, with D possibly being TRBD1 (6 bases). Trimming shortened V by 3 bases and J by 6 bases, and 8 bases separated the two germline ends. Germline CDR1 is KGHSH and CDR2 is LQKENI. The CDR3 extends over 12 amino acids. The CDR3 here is CASSPGGPEAFF. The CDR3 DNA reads TGTGCCAGCTCACCGGGGGGGCCTGAAGCTTTCTTT.

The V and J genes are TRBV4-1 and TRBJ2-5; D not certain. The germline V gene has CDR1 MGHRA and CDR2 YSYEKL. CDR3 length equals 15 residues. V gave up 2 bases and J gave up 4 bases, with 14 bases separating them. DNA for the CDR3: TGCGCCAGCAGCCAATTACACCTAGACGCAGAGACCCAGTACTTC. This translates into CASSQLHLDAETQYF.

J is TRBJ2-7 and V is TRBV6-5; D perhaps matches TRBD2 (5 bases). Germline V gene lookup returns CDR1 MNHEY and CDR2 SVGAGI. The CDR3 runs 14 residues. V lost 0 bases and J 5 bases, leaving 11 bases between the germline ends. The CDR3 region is CASSYSLRAHEQYF. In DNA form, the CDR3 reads TGTGCCAGCAGTTACTCCCTGAGGGCCCACGAGCAGTACTTC.

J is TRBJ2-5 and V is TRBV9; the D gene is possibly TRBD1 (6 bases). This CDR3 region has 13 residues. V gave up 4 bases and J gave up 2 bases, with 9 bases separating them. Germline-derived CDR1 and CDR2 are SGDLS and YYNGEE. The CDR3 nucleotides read TGTGCCAGCAGCCCAGGACAGCAAGAGACCCAGTACTTC. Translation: CASSPGQQETQYF.

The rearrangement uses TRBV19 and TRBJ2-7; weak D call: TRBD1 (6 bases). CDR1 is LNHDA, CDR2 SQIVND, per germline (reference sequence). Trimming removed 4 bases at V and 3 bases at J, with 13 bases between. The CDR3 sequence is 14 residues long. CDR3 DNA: TGTGCCAGTAGTAAGGGGGAAGTTTACTACGAGCAGTACTTC. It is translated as CASSKGEVYYEQYF.

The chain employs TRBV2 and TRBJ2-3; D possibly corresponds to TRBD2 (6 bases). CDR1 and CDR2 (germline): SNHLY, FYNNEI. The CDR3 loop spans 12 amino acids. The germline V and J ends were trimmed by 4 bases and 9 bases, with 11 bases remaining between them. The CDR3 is CASSGDGGTQYF. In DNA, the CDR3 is TGTGCCAGCAGTGGGGATGGGGGGACGCAGTATTTT.

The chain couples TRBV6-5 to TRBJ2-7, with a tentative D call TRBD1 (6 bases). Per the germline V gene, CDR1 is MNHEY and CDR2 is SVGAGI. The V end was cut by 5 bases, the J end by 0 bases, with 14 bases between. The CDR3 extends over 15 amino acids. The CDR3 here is CASSNRVSSSYEQYF. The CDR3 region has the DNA TGTGCCAGCAGTAACAGGGTCTCGAGCTCCTACGAGCAGTACTTC.

The CDR3 bases are TGTGCCAGTAGAATCTCCTCCAATTTAAACAGGGGGAATCGGTCACCCCTCCACTTT. Translation: CASRISSNLNRGNRSPLHF. The V call is TRBV19, the J call TRBJ1-6, with 8 bases aligning to TRBD1. CDR1 LNHDA and CDR2 SQIVND come from the germline V gene (reference sequence). Trimming cost V 6 bases and J 10 bases; bases outside gene matches: 23. This CDR3 region has 19 residues.